This is a list of T cell receptor beta chains from one sample in a study of CD8 T cell repertoires and HIV-1 epitope variants. Profiled with immunoSEQ multiplex PCR; TCRdb holds only in-frame clones, not every one. This table has 95,000 or so clones, over 70% appearing once. Sequenced material: uncultured baseline CD8+ T cells from peripheral blood mononuclear cells (PBMCs). The origin of the receptors is a male donor with HIV. Both conserved end residues are part of each CDR3. D genes are given only for firm matches. Some rows have no size entry. The others give once, few or many, or a class for an expanded clone.

j_call,clone_size,v_call,d_call,cdr3_aa,cdr3_nt
TRBJ1-6,.,TRBV6-5,.,CASSLNRGLNSPLHF,TGTGCCAGCAGTCTAAACCGGGGACTTAATTCACCCCTCCACTTT
TRBJ2-1,.,TRBV9,.,CASSPTGADYNEQFF,TGTGCCAGCAGCCCCACGGGGGCCGACTACAATGAGCAGTTCTTC
TRBJ2-5,few,TRBV19,TRBD2,CASSIPALAGGSETQYF,TGTGCCAGTAGTATCCCCGCACTAGCGGGGGGGTCGGAGACCCAGTACTTC
TRBJ2-5,once,TRBV11-2,.,CASSLPGVKKTQYF,TGTGCCAGCAGCTTACCGGGAGTAAAAAAGACCCAGTACTTC
TRBJ2-5,once,TRBV10-3,TRBD1,CAIRGQGAETQYF,TGTGCCATCAGGGGGCAGGGGGCCGAGACCCAGTACTTC
TRBJ2-7,.,TRBV5-5,.,CASSLAYGGEQYF,TGTGCCAGCAGCTTGGCCTACGGCGGCGAGCAGTACTTC
TRBJ2-2,.,TRBV7-2,.,CASSIHTGELFF,TGTGCCAGCAGCATTCACACCGGGGAGCTGTTTTTT
TRBJ2-7,.,TRBV19,TRBD1,CASSRSTGPRATYEQYF,TGTGCCAGTAGTCGATCGACAGGGCCCCGCGCAACCTACGAGCAGTACTTC
TRBJ1-4,.,TRBV5-1,.,CASSLAPQGANEKLFF,TGCGCCAGCAGCCTTGCCCCCCAGGGAGCTAATGAAAAACTGTTTTTT
TRBJ2-5,.,TRBV27,.,CASSTSGRGGKFQETQYF,TGTGCCAGCAGTACATCTGGCCGAGGGGGGAAATTCCAAGAGACCCAGTACTTC
TRBJ1-2,few,TRBV6-5,TRBD1,CASSKAGTAYGYTF,TGTGCCAGCAGTAAAGCAGGGACAGCCTATGGCTACACCTTC
TRBJ2-3,.,TRBV27,.,CASSLYGNGLWYF,TGTGCCAGCAGTTTATACGGTAACGGGTTGTGGTATTTT
TRBJ2-1,.,TRBV28,TRBD2,CAGSSSGGAYEQFF,TGTGCCGGATCTTCTAGCGGGGGGGCCTACGAGCAGTTCTTC
TRBJ1-1,few,TRBV5-6,TRBD1,CASSFQGAGVAFF,TGTGCCAGCAGCTTTCAGGGGGCTGGCGTAGCTTTCTTT
TRBJ2-1,.,TRBV28,.,CASSLGDKGFF,TGTGCCAGCAGTTTAGGGGACAAGGGGTTCTTC
TRBJ2-5,.,TRBV5-6,.,CASSLGPEPKTQYF,TGTGCCAGCAGCTTGGGGCCCGAGCCCAAGACCCAGTACTTC
TRBJ1-2,.,TRBV5-5,.,CASSFWGANYGYTF,TGTGCCAGCAGCTTCTGGGGTGCTAACTATGGCTACACCTTC
TRBJ2-4,medium-sized,TRBV4-3,.,CASSQGVSDIQYF,TGCGCCAGCAGCCAAGGGGTGTCGGACATTCAGTACTTC
TRBJ1-6,.,TRBV2,.,CASIRRGNNSPLHF,TGTGCCAGCATCCGAAGGGGAAATAATTCACCCCTCCACTTT
TRBJ1-2,.,TRBV19,TRBD1,CASSFPGTEGYTF,TGTGCCAGTAGTTTTCCCGGGACAGAAGGCTACACCTTC
TRBJ1-1,.,TRBV19,.,CASRTNRNTEAFF,TGTGCCAGTAGGACAAACAGGAACACTGAAGCTTTCTTT
TRBJ1-1,few,TRBV30,TRBD1,CAWRFTGDYTEAFF,TGTGCCTGGAGATTTACAGGGGATTACACTGAAGCTTTCTTT
TRBJ2-1,.,TRBV29-1,TRBD1,CSVEGGTGASPDEQFF,TGCAGCGTTGAAGGCGGGACAGGGGCCTCTCCGGATGAGCAGTTCTTC
TRBJ2-3,.,TRBV5-4,TRBD2,CASSFPRGAHTDTQYF,TGTGCCAGCAGCTTTCCGCGGGGGGCCCACACAGATACGCAGTATTTT
TRBJ2-3,once,TRBV5-8,.,CASSRRVIATDTQYF,TGTGCCAGCAGCCGACGGGTTATCGCGACAGATACGCAGTATTTT
TRBJ2-3,many,TRBV5-4,.,CASSFGGGADTQYF,TGTGCCAGCAGCTTCGGAGGGGGCGCAGATACGCAGTATTTT
TRBJ2-5,.,TRBV5-1,TRBD1,CASSWKGQGGETQYF,TGCGCCAGCAGCTGGAAAGGACAGGGGGGAGAGACCCAGTACTTC
TRBJ2-7,.,TRBV6-1,.,CASSATAGYEQYF,TGTGCCAGCAGTGCGACTGCCGGCTACGAGCAGTACTTC
TRBJ2-7,.,TRBV6-6,.,CASKWTEESYEQYF,TGTGCCAGCAAATGGACAGAAGAATCCTACGAGCAGTACTTC
TRBJ1-1,.,TRBV9,.,CASSETPAGTEAFF,TGTGCCAGCAGCGAAACCCCGGCGGGCACTGAAGCTTTCTTT
TRBJ2-2,.,TRBV7-3,TRBD1,CASSVGTAGELFF,TGTGCCAGCAGCGTGGGGACAGCCGGGGAGCTGTTTTTT
TRBJ1-1,.,TRBV7-9,.,CASSSRGVMNTEAFF,TGTGCCAGCAGCTCCCGGGGGGTGATGAACACTGAAGCTTTCTTT
TRBJ2-7,.,TRBV6-1,.,CASRSAGGENDEQYF,TGTGCCAGCAGGAGTGCCGGGGGCGAGAATGACGAGCAGTACTTC
TRBJ2-3,.,TRBV27,.,CASSTLAVGDTQYF,TGTGCCAGCAGCACCCTCGCCGTTGGAGATACGCAGTATTTT
TRBJ2-7,.,TRBV27,TRBD1,CASSPEQGGDEQYF,TGTGCCAGCAGTCCTGAACAGGGGGGAGACGAGCAGTACTTC
TRBJ1-1,once,TRBV5-4,.,CASSYSPGPPITEAFF,TGTGCCAGCAGCTATTCTCCGGGACCCCCCATAACTGAAGCTTTCTTT
TRBJ1-5,.,TRBV28,.,CASSFISTNHQPQHF,TGTGCCAGCAGTTTTATAAGTACCAACCATCAGCCCCAGCATTTT
TRBJ1-1,.,TRBV28,.,CASSPHSLNTEAFF,TGTGCCAGCAGTCCGCACAGTTTGAACACTGAAGCTTTCTTT
TRBJ2-5,few,TRBV6-6,.,CASSYGGARNQETQYF,TGTGCCAGCAGTTACGGAGGGGCCCGAAACCAAGAGACCCAGTACTTC
TRBJ2-4,.,TRBV29-1,.,CSVQRDHLEYF,TGCAGCGTTCAAAGGGACCATCTGGAGTACTTC
TRBJ1-5,few,TRBV2,.,CASSEASLRGTYSNQPQHF,TGTGCCAGCAGTGAAGCCTCACTCCGGGGGACATATAGCAATCAGCCCCAGCATTTT
TRBJ2-7,.,TRBV7-8,.,CASTPMGLGNGEQYF,TGTGCCAGCACGCCGATGGGCCTAGGTAACGGCGAGCAGTACTTC
TRBJ1-2,.,TRBV7-9,TRBD1,CASSPGQGGGYGYTF,TGTGCCAGCAGCCCAGGACAGGGGGGAGGCTATGGCTACACCTTC
TRBJ2-5,.,TRBV5-4,.,CASSTSKNPTYQETQYF,TGTGCCAGCAGCACCTCGAAGAACCCGACGTACCAAGAGACCCAGTACTTC
TRBJ1-2,.,TRBV6-6,.,CASKPGGVDYGYTF,TGTGCCAGCAAACCCGGGGGGGTCGACTATGGCTACACCTTC
TRBJ1-1,few,TRBV5-8,TRBD1,CASLRGQGAVDTEAFF,TGTGCCAGCCTAAGGGGACAGGGGGCCGTAGACACTGAAGCTTTCTTT
TRBJ1-1,.,TRBV28,.,CASSLGGLNTEAFF,TGTGCCAGCAGTTTGGGGGGCTTGAACACTGAAGCTTTCTTT
TRBJ1-1,.,TRBV21-1,.,CASSIQGDRPSTPQAFF,TGTGCCAGCAGCATCCAGGGGGACAGACCCTCGACCCCACAAGCTTTCTTT
TRBJ1-1,.,TRBV25-1,TRBD1,CASSEIQGVGAEAFF,TGTGCCAGCAGTGAAATTCAGGGGGTGGGGGCTGAAGCTTTCTTT
TRBJ1-3,.,TRBV27,.,CASSQFSGNTIYF,TGTGCCAGCAGTCAATTCTCTGGAAACACCATATATTTT
TRBJ1-1,.,TRBV4-2,.,CASSQVSGSDTEAFF,TGTGCCAGCAGCCAAGTAAGTGGGTCAGACACTGAAGCTTTCTTT
TRBJ1-3,few,TRBV9,.,CASSVVGNSGNTIYF,TGTGCCAGCAGCGTAGTGGGGAACTCTGGAAACACCATATATTTT
TRBJ1-5,.,TRBV27,.,CASSLGMGGALNQPQHF,TGTGCCAGCAGTTTAGGGATGGGGGGGGCCCTAAATCAGCCCCAGCATTTT
TRBJ2-7,few,TRBV5-1,.,CASSPRPGSDEQYF,TGCGCCAGCAGCCCAAGACCGGGAAGCGACGAGCAGTACTTC